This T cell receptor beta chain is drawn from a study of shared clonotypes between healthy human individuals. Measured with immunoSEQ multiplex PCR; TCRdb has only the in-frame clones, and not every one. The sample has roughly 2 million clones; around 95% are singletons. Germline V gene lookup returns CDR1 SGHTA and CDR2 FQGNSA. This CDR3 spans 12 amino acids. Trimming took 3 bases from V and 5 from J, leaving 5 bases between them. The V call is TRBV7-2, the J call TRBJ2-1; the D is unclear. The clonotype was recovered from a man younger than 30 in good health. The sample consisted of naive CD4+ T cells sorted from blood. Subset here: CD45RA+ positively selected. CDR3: CASSFGDNEQFF. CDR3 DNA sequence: TGTGCCAGCAGCTTTGGGGACAATGAGCAGTTCTTC.